This TCR beta chain was captured in a study of CD8 T cells in Susac syndrome. Trimming pared 7 bases from V and 0 bases from J, leaving 6 bases between. Germline assignment: CDR1 ENHRY and CDR2 SYGVKD. The CDR3 is made up of 13 amino acids. Random hexamers served to reverse transcribe roughly 0.5 to 1 ug RNA. TCRdb processed the immunoSEQ multiplex PCR reads anew with MiXCR; each CDR3 protein has one entry. This sample has over 95,000 distinct CDR3 sequences, with 85% to 95% found just once. Negative isolation was applied to CD8+ and CD4+ T cells, and FACS enrichment was applied to TEMRA cells. The sample comprised CD4+ T cells from PBMCs. The source is a human donor in good health. V and J are TRBV10-3 and TRBJ1-4; unclear D gene. CDR3: CAIKAATNEKLFF. CDR3 nucleotides: TGTGCCATCAAGGCTGCAACTAATGAAAAACTGTTTTTT.